These T cell receptor beta chains were read from a single sample in a study of T cell responses to AZD1222 COVID-19 vaccine. Some clones are missing from TCRdb's copy, which holds only in-frame ones; the method was immunoSEQ multiplex PCR. This table holds roughly 110,000 clones, around 90% found once. The specimen comprised peripheral blood, sampled 28 days after the second AZD1222 dose. All receptors derive from an adult who received the AZD1222 COVID-19 vaccine. CDR3s include the opening cysteine and the closing phenylalanine or tryptophan. The D gene is left open where the match is weak. Rows may omit the clone size; those that give it use once, few, many or a size class.

>TRBV19|TRBD1|TRBJ1-5|once
TGTGCCAGTAGTATGGGGCAGGGGGTACAGCCCCAGCATTTT
CASSMGQGVQPQHF
>TRBV29-1|-|TRBJ1-4|-
TGCAGCGTTGAAGGCAGGGGAAATGAAAAACTGTTTTTT
CSVEGRGNEKLFF
>TRBV5-1|-|TRBJ1-2|-
TGCGCCAGCAGCTTGGGGGCCGAGGGTTATGGCTACACCTTC
CASSLGAEGYGYTF
>TRBV7-2|-|TRBJ1-1|few
TGTGCCAGCAGCGCAGGACACCTGAACACTGAAGCTTTCTTT
CASSAGHLNTEAFF
>TRBV9|-|TRBJ1-2|-
TGTGCCAGCAGCGTAGCCGGGATCAGCTATGGCTACACCTTC
CASSVAGISYGYTF
>TRBV6-5|TRBD1|TRBJ1-1|-
TGTGCCAGCAGCACAGGGGGGAAGTTAGAAGCTTTCTTT
CASSTGGKLEAFF
>TRBV18|-|TRBJ1-1|-
TGTGCCAGCTCACCACGGGCGGGCTCTGGCACTGAAGCTTTCTTT
CASSPRAGSGTEAFF
>TRBV4-2|TRBD2|TRBJ2-3|-
TGTGCCAGCAGCCAAGGGACTAGCGCAGATACGCAGTATTTT
CASSQGTSADTQYF
>TRBV6-5|TRBD1|TRBJ2-3|-
TGTGCCAGCAGTCCACAGGGGACCTGGACAGATACGCAGTATTTT
CASSPQGTWTDTQYF
>TRBV5-1|-|TRBJ1-6|-
TGCGCCAGCAGCTTGGCCATTGGGTCAGTGGAATCACCCCTCCACTTT
CASSLAIGSVESPLHF
>TRBV9|TRBD1|TRBJ2-2|-
TGTGCCAGCAGCCTTCGGACAGGGAGTACCGGGGAGCTGTTTTTT
CASSLRTGSTGELFF
>TRBV6-5|-|TRBJ2-5|-
TGTGCCAGCAAGGCCCTCCAAGAGACCCAGTACTTC
CASKALQETQYF
>TRBV3-1/TRBV3-2|-|TRBJ2-3|-
TGTGCCAGCAGTTCGCTAGCAGGCACAGATACGCAGTATTTT
CASSSLAGTDTQYF
>TRBV6-2/TRBV6-3|-|TRBJ1-5|-
TGTGCCAGCAGTTTAGGAGGGGATAGCAATCAGCCCCAGCATTTT
CASSLGGDSNQPQHF
>TRBV7-9|TRBD1|TRBJ2-7|-
TGTGCCAGCAGCCGTACAGGGGGTCTCTACGAGCAGTACTTC
CASSRTGGLYEQYF
>TRBV7-2|TRBD2|TRBJ2-5|-
TGTGCCAGCAGCTTAGGATGGGGGGGCCAAGAGACCCAGTACTTC
CASSLGWGGQETQYF
>TRBV7-6|-|TRBJ1-1|-
TGTGCCAGCAGTCATGGACAGAGTGGTATGAACACTGAAGCTTTCTTT
CASSHGQSGMNTEAFF
>TRBV5-4|TRBD1|TRBJ2-1|-
TGTGCCAGCAGCTTGGGACAGGGATCCTACAATGAGCAGTTCTTC
CASSLGQGSYNEQFF